Below are 5 T cell receptor beta chains sequenced from a single sample in a study of OX40 agonist ivuxolimab in advanced cancers. The repertoire was sequenced with immunoSEQ multiplex PCR; TCRdb's copy has only in-frame clones and lacks some. The table lists tens of thousands of clones, 91% of them singletons, with roughly 2.6% in the top ten. This sample comprised CD4+ or CD8+ T cells sorted from blood, obtained in a trial of the OX40 agonist ivuxolimab. These receptors all stem from an adult with an advanced solid tumor such as melanoma, head and neck, liver or kidney cancer.

The V and J genes are TRBV5-5 and TRBJ1-5, with D unclear. In germline, CDR1 is SGHKS, CDR2 YYEKEE (reference sequence). The CDR3 length is 16 residues. The ends were cut back, 4 bases at V and 7 bases at J, with 21 bases in the middle. CDR3 amino acids: CASSLTPQANGQPQHF. In DNA form, the CDR3 reads TGTGCCAGCAGCCTGACACCCCAGGCAAACGGGCAGCCCCAGCATTTT. The full variable domain, completed using reference TRBV5-5 and TRBJ1-5, is DAGVTQSPTHLIKTRGQQVTLRCSPISGHKSVSWYQQVLGQGPQFIFQYYEKEERGRGNFPDRFSARQFPNYSSELNVNALLLGDSALYLCASSLTPQANGQPQHFGDGTRLSIL.

This clone was counted once. The rearrangement links TRBV5-1 to TRBJ2-2; tentatively, D is TRBD1 (6 bases). V dropped 1 base and J dropped 6 bases, with 13 bases sitting between them. In germline, CDR1 is SGHRS, CDR2 YFSETQ. The CDR3 runs 15 residues. The CDR3 protein is CASSLRAGASGELFF. The CDR3 DNA follows: TGCGCCAGCAGCTTGAGGGCAGGGGCCTCCGGGGAGCTGTTTTTT.

J is TRBJ1-1 and V is TRBV6-5; no firm D call. In germline, CDR1 is MNHEY, CDR2 SVGAGI. V was trimmed by 0 bases and J by 4 bases, leaving 9 bases between them. This CDR3 contains 14 residues. CDR3 loop: CASSYSLSSTEAFF. DNA of the CDR3: TGTGCCAGCAGTTACTCCCTCTCGAGCACTGAAGCTTTCTTT.

The genes are TRBV5-1 and TRBJ2-5; no clear D. The CDR3 totals 15 residues. V dropped 0 bases and J dropped 4 bases, with 13 bases sitting between them. CDR1 is SGHRS, CDR2 YFSETQ, per germline. The CDR3 DNA sequence: TGCGCCAGCAGCTTGGTGTCCAGCCCCCGAGAGACCCAGTACTTC. The encoded protein is CASSLVSSPRETQYF.

For the CDR3, the DNA is TGTGCCAGCCGAACGGGGGACACTGAAGCTTTCTTT. The encoded protein is CASRTGDTEAFF. The rearrangement joins TRBV2 to TRBJ1-1; D may be TRBD1 (5 bases). The CDR3 runs to 12 residues. In germline, CDR1 is SNHLY, CDR2 FYNNEI. Trimming took off 8 bases at V and 3 bases at J, with 10 bases between the two ends.